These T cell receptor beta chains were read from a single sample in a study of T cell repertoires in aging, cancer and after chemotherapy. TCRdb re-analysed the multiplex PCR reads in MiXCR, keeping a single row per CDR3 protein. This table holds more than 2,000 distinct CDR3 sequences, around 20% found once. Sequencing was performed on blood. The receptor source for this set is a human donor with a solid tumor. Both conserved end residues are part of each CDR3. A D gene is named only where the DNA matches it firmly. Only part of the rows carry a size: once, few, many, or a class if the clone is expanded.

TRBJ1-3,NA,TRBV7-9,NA,CACSLGGPGNTIYF,TGTGCCTGCAGCTTGGGGGGGCCCGGAAACACCATATATTTT
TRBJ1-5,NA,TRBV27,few,CASSSRTGLNQPQHF,TGTGCCAGCAGCAGCCGTACAGGGTTAAATCAGCCCCAGCATTTT
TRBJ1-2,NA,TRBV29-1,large,CSVEEGRGYYGYTF,TGCAGCGTTGAAGAGGGGAGAGGGTATTATGGCTACACCTTC
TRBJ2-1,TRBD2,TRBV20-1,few,CSARDLMGLAGITGNEQFF,TGCAGTGCTAGAGATCTAATGGGACTAGCGGGAATCACTGGGAATGAGCAGTTCTTC
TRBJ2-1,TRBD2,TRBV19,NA,CASSIISGTSGGEQQFF,TGTGCCAGTAGTATTATTTCTGGGACTAGCGGGGGGGAGCAGCAGTTCTTC
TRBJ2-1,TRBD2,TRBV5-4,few,CASSLSGSLGGEQFF,TGTGCCAGCAGCCTTAGCGGGAGCCTCGGCGGTGAGCAGTTCTTC
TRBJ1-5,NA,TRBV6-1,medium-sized,CASSQTDQPQHF,TGTGCCAGCAGTCAGACCGATCAGCCCCAGCATTTT
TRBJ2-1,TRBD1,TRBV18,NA,CASSLSTGINEQFF,TGTGCCAGCTCACTGTCGACAGGGATCAATGAGCAGTTCTTC
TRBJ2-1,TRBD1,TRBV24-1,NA,CATSDLGTGVDFSEQFF,TGTGCCACCAGTGACCTCGGGACAGGGGTAGACTTCTCTGAGCAGTTCTTC
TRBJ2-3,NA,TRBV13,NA,CASSLYSLGVGVDTQYF,TGTGCCAGCAGCTTATATAGCCTGGGTGTCGGCGTAGATACGCAGTATTTT
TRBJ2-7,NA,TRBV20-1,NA,CSAREQASYEQYF,TGCAGTGCTAGAGAGCAGGCTAGCTACGAGCAGTACTTC
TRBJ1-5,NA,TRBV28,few,CASSSVLLRTASNQPQHF,TGTGCCAGCAGTTCCGTGCTACTGAGGACAGCTAGCAATCAGCCCCAGCATTTT
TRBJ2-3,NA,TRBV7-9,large,CASSPDVSSTDTQYF,TGTGCCAGCAGCCCGGACGTATCTAGCACAGATACGCAGTATTTT
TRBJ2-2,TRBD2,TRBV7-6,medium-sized,CASSLELAGGLNTGELFF,TGTGCCAGCAGCTTAGAACTAGCGGGGGGGCTAAACACCGGGGAGCTGTTTTTT
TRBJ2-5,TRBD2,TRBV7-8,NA,CASSSYDGLAGLQETQYF,TGTGCCAGCAGCTCTTATGATGGGCTAGCGGGACTCCAAGAGACCCAGTACTTC